This T cell receptor beta chain was observed in a study of cytomegalovirus exposure and HLA in healthy donors. Findings and limits, study-wide: Immune exposure data for these donors was limited to CMV serostatus. About 87% or about 30% of the time was how often most TCR beta V segments were productive, according to an earlier analysis. Later analysis demonstrated an association between a missense DCLRE1C variant and TCR beta V- and J-gene trimming.

Points on this clone: Antigen specificity is unknown.

This CDR3 contains 15 residues. Per the germline V gene, CDR1 is SGHDN and CDR2 is FVKESK. J gave up 2 bases and V 5 bases, and 4 bases lay outside the gene matches. 60 Vbeta and 13 Jbeta primers were used in PCR. Using immunoSEQ multiplex PCR, the repertoire was profiled, and TCRdb retains in-frame clones only, with some absent. Found here are approximately 110,000 clones, less than 80% of them singletons; the top ten hold 2.5% to 3.5%. The source is a woman in her forties in good health and CMV-seronegative. Sample: PBMCs. The chain uses TRBV14 and TRBJ1-4, with TRBD1 matching over 8 bases. Here the CDR3 DNA reads TGTGCCAGCAGCGTACAGGGGGGCACTAATGAAAAACTGTTTTTT. Translated, it gives CASSVQGGTNEKLFF.